Included here is one T cell receptor (beta chain) sequence, with context. The clone's antigen remains unknown. Within one base of it there is no much larger clone, and no base qualities were kept. TCR CDR3 regions were amplified from genomic DNA by multiplex PCR using the deep immunoSEQ assay. Genomic DNA extracted from each cell subset was distributed evenly over all wells of several immunoSEQ 96-well plates, and each plate served as one replicate. For sorted subsets, each replicate PCR was loaded with roughly 190 ng genomic DNA, equivalent to 25,000 to 35,000 T cell genomes. The purified libraries were quantified using a Qubit 3.0 fluorometer, sized with a Bioanalyzer 2100, and then quantified again using the KAPA Library Quantification kit. Each immunoSEQ 96-well plate was sequenced on its own single-read 150-cycle Illumina NextSeq 550 flow cell. Concerning the study's data processing: The immunoSEQ output contained only junctional sequences without quality scores, so filtering could not match that applied to full-length reads. To assign V/J genes and CDR3, sequences were annotated against IMGT germline references using PyIR, a Python wrapper for IgBLAST v1.9. Any read was removed if the V/J assignment was weak (E-value above 1e-6), the CDR3 was missing, or the read contained stop codons, out-of-frame junctions, or ambiguous translated residues. V3J clonotypes were defined as sequences sharing the same inferred V gene, J gene, and CDR3 amino acid sequence. To compute the percentage overlap between repertoires, the number of shared unique clonotypes was divided by the size of the smaller repertoire. Three approaches were used to assess repertoire richness: RTK rarefaction, the Chao1 estimator, and Recon v2.1 estimates of unobserved clonotypes. OLGA was used to compute generation probabilities for all TCRbeta clonotypes that the gDNA method yielded from four donors. The table was pulled from immuneACCESS by TCRdb, which kept in-frame rearrangements only. Such tables lose some clones; where checked, under half of the loss comes from unresolved V genes, and the rest has no known cause. That table furnishes V, J and clone size, whereas the DNA furnished D and trimming. This sample is represented by around 1.6 million clones; 95% to 99% of them were singletons. Roughly 0.42% of the sample is taken by the ten largest.

The donors were healthy, HIV-negative adults with no recently reported acute infections or vaccinations. Every donor was a Caucasian adult living in Nashville, Tennessee, USA. CD4+ T cells were enriched by magnetic negative selection; naive cells were then positively selected on CD45RA, and the negative fraction formed the memory subset. Blood was obtained by leukapheresis, after which PBMCs were separated by Ficoll-Histopaque density gradient centrifugation and cryopreserved in liquid nitrogen vapor phase. Analytical flow cytometry was used to check the purity and quantity of each magnetically sorted T cell population. Each sorted fraction had its genomic DNA isolated and then quantified by UV absorbance on a Nanodrop 2000c. This sample is drawn from a study of shared clonotypes between healthy human individuals (TCRdb year 2020). Some background on the complete study: The cohort comprised a couple of women and a few men aged 18 to 49 years. Each donor's leukapheresis produced roughly between about 0.9 and 9.5 billion PBMCs. Per donor, three plates each were used for CD4 naive and CD4 memory, two for CD8 naive, and one for CD8 memory. Libraries were prepared and TCR repertoires were sequenced by different laboratories using diverse techniques, in order to increase sequencing depth and limit assay-specific biases. Blood TCR repertoires of a handful of healthy adults were deeply sequenced to estimate repertoire size and the extent of clonotype sharing between individuals.

From its cysteine to its phenylalanine, the CDR3 spans 15 amino acids. The only DNA kept is the CDR3, 45 bases in frame from the first base. A distance of 17 bases separates the germline ends of V and J, which lose 1 base and 7 bases respectively. The germline V gene supplies CDR1 MDHEN and CDR2 SYDVKM. Findings and caveats that apply to the study as a whole: Naive subsets generally had larger estimated clonotype richness than memory subsets. Rarefaction of sorted-subset datasets indicated incomplete sequencing despite the large sequencing depth. Because the study included a small number of donors, the genetic and exposure-history diversity represented was limited. When several donors were compared, the shared fraction of clonotypes was about 5% for naive CD4, about 4% for naive CD8, 2% to 2.5% for memory CD4, and less than 0.45% for memory CD8. Compared with non-shared clonotypes, the clonotypes found in all four sorted-subset donors had higher generation probabilities. Pairwise subsampling led to the expectation that sequencing depth would affect the degree of clonotype sharing among donors. Only blood was sampled, and tissue TCR repertoires likely differ from those in blood.

The chain is made from TRBV28 and TRBJ2-7, with no confident D gene call. This TCR was recovered from a man in his thirties or forties in good health. Material for sequencing was naive CD4+ T cells sorted from blood. Taken with the paper, the label for cell subset or site translates to: CD45RA+ positively selected. The CDR3 reads CASSLSVGLGSEQYF. At the DNA level, the sequence is TGTGCCAGCAGTTTATCCGTGGGTCTGGGCAGTGAGCAGTACTTC.